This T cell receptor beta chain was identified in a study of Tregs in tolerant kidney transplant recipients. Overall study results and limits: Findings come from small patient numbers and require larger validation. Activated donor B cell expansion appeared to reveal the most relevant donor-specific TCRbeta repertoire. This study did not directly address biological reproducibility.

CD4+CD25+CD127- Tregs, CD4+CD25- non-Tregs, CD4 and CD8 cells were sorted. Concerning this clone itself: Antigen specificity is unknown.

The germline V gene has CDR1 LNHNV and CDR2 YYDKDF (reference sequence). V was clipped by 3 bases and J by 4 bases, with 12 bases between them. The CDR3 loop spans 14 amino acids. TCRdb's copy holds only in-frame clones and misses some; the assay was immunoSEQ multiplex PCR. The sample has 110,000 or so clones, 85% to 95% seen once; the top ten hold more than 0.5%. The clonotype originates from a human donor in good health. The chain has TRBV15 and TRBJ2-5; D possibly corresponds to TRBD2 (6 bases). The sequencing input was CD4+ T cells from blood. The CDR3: CATSRIGGGETQYF. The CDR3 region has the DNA TGTGCCACCAGCAGGATTGGGGGAGGAGAGACCCAGTACTTC. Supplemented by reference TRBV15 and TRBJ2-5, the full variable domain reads DAMVIQNPRYQVTQFGKPVTLSCSQTLNHNVMYWYQQKSSQAPKLLFHYYDKDFNNEADTPDNFQSRRPNTSFCFLDIRSPGLGDTAMYLCATSRIGGGETQYFGPGTRLLVL.